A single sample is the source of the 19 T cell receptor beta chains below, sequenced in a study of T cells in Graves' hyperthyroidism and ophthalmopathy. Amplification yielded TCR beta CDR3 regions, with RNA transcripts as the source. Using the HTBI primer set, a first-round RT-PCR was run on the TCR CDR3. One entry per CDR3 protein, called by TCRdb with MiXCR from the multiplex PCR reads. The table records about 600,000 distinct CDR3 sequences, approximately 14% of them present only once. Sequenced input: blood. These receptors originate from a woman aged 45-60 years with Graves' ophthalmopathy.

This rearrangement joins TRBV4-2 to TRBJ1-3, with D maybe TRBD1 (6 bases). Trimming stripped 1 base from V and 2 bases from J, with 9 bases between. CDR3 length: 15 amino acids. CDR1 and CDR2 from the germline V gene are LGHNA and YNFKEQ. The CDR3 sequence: CASSQGTAAGNTIYF. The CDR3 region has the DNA TGTGCCAGCAGCCAAGGGACAGCGGCTGGAAACACCATATATTTT.

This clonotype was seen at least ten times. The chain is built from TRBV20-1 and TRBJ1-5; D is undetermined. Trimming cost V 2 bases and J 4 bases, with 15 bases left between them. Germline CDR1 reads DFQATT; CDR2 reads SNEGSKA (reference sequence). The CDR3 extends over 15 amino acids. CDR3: CSARKPRGGNQPQHF. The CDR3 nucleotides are TGCAGTGCTAGAAAGCCCCGGGGTGGGAATCAGCCCCAGCATTTT.

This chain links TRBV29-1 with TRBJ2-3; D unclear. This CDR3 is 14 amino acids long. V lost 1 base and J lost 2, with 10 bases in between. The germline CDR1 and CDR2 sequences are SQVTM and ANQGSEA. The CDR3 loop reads CSVEGVGFTDTQYF. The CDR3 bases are TGCAGCGTTGAAGGTGTGGGGTTCACAGATACGCAGTATTTT.

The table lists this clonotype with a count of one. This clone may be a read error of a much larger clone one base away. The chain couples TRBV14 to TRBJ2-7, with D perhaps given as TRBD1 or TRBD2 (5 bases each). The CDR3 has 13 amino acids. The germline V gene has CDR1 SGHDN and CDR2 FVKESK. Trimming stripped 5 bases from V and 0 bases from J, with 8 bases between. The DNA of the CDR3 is TGTGCCAGCAGCGGGGACGGCTCCTACGAGCAGTACTTC. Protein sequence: CASSGDGSYEQYF. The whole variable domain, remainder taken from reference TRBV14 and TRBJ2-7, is EAGVTQFPSHSVIEKGQTVTLRCDPISGHDNLYWYRRVMGKEIKFLLHFVKESKQDESGMPNNRFLAERTGGTYSTLKVQPAELEDSGVYFCASSGDGSYEQYFGPGTRLTVT.

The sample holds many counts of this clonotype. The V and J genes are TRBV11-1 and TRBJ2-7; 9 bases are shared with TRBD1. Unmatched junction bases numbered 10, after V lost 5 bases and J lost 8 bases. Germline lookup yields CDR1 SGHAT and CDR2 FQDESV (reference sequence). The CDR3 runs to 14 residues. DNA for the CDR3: TGTGCCAGCAGCCCCGGGACAGGGAATGGCAAGCAGTACTTC. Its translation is CASSPGTGNGKQYF.

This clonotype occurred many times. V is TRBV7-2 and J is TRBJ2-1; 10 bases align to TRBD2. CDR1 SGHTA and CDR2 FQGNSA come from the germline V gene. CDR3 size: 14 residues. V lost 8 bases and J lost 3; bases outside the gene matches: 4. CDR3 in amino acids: CASCSGRNYNEQFF. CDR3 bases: TGTGCCAGCTGTAGCGGGAGGAACTACAATGAGCAGTTCTTC.

This chain's CDR3 is CRGGARKGVDTGELFF. The CDR3 DNA follows: TGCAGGGGTGGGGCTAGGAAGGGGGTGGACACCGGGGAGCTGTTTTTT. The V and J genes are TRBV20-1 and TRBJ2-2; maybe TRBD1 (6 bases). Germline CDR1 DFQATT, CDR2 SNEGSKA (reference sequence). The CDR3 has 16 amino acids.

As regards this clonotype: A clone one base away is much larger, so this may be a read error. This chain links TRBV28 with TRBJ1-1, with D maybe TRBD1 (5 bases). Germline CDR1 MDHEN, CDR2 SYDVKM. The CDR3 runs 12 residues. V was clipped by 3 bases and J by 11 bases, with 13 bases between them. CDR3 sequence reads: CASSFLARGAFF. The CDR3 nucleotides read TGTGCCAGCAGTTTCTTGGCAAGGGGTGCTTTCTTT.

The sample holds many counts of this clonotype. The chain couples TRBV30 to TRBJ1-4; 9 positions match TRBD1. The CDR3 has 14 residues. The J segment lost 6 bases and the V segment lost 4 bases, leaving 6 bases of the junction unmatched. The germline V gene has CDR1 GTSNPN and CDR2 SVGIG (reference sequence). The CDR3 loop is CAWTRQGGHEKLFF. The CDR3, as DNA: TGTGCCTGGACCAGACAGGGGGGACATGAAAAACTGTTTTTT.

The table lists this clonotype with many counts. This CDR3 is CASRSTGGNYGYTF. In DNA form, the CDR3 reads TGTGCCAGCAGGTCGACAGGGGGAAACTATGGCTACACCTTC. The chain uses TRBV12-3 or TRBV12-4 and TRBJ1-2; 9 bases match TRBD1. J was trimmed by 2 bases and V by 6 bases; bases with no gene match: 4. The CDR3 has 14 residues.

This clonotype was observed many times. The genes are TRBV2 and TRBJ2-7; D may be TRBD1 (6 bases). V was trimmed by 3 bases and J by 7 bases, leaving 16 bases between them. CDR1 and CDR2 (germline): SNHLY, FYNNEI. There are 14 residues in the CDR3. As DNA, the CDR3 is TGTGCCAGCAGTGAGCGGACAGCGAGTGGAGAGCAGTACTTC. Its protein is CASSERTASGEQYF.

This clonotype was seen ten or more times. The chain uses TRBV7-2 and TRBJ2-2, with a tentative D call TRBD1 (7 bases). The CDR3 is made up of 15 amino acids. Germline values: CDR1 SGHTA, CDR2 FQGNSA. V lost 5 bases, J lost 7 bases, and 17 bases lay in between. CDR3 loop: CASSPGGLEGGELFF. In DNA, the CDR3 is TGTGCCAGCAGCCCAGGGGGGTTGGAGGGCGGGGAGCTGTTTTTT. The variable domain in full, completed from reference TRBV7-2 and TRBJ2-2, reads GAGVSQSPSNKVTEKGKDVELRCDPISGHTALYWYRQSLGQGLEFLIYFQGNSAPDKSGLPSDRFSAERTGGSVSTLTIQRTQQEDSAVYLCASSPGGLEGGELFFGEGSRLTVL.

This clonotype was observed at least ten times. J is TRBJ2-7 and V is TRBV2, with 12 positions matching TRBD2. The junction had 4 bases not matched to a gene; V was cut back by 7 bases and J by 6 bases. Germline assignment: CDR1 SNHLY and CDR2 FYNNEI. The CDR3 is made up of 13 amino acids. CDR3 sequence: CASTQLAGGEQYF. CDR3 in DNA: TGTGCCAGCACTCAACTAGCGGGAGGCGAGCAGTACTTC.

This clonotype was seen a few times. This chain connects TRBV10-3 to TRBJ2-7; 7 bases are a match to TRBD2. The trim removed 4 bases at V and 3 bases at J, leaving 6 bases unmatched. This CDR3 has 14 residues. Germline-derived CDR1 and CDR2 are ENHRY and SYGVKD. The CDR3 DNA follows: TGTGCCATCAGTGCCTCCGGGACTATCTACGAGCAGTACTTC. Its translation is CAISASGTIYEQYF.

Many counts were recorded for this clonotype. The CDR3 DNA reads TGCAGTGCTAGAGACGGGGGACCTTACGAGCAGTACTTC. It is translated as CSARDGGPYEQYF. This chain uses TRBV20-1 with TRBJ2-7; D might be TRBD2 (6 bases). CDR1 is DFQATT, CDR2 SNEGSKA, per germline (reference sequence). V lost 0 bases to trimming and J lost 4 bases, with 10 bases between them. The length of the CDR3 is 13 residues.

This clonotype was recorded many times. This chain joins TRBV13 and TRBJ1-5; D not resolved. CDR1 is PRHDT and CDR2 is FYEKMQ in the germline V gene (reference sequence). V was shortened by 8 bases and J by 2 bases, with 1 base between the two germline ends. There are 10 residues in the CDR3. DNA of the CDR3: TGTGCCAGCGGCAATCAGCCCCAGCATTTT. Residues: CASGNQPQHF.

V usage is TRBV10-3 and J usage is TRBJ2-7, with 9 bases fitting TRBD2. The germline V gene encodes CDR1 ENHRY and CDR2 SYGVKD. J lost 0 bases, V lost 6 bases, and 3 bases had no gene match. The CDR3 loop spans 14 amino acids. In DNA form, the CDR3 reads TGTGCCATCAGGCCTAGCGGGACCTCCTACGAGCAGTACTTC. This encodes CAIRPSGTSYEQYF.

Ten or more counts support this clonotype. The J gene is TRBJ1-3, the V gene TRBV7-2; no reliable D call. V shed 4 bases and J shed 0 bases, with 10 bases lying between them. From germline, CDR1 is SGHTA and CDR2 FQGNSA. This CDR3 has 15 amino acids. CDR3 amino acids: CASSSRLYSGNTIYF. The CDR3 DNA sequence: TGTGCCAGCAGCTCGAGACTCTACTCTGGAAACACCATATATTTT.

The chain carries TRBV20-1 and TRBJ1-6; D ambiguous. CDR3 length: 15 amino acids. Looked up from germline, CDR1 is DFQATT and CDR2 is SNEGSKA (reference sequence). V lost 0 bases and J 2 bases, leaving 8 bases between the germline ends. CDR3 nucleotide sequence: TGCAGTGCTAGAGATCAGAGTACCTATAATTCACCCCTCCACTTT. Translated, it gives CSARDQSTYNSPLHF.